The rows below give T cell receptor beta chains drawn from one sample of a study of blood T cell repertoires in COVID-19. The protocol was immunoSEQ multiplex PCR, while the TCRdb copy is restricted to in-frame clones and leaves out a portion. The table has around 100,000 clones, around 88% seen once. Specimen: peripheral blood. These receptor sequences come from a human donor in a cohort sampled during active COVID-19. Each CDR3 is given with its conserved first and last residue. Fields, in order: V gene, clone size, J gene, D gene, CDR3 protein, CDR3 DNA. D genes are given only for firm matches. Not all rows give a size; the values are once, few, many and, for expanded clones, a class.

v_call: TRBV7-6
clone_size: once
j_call: TRBJ2-5
d_call: TRBD2
cdr3_aa: CASSLARLAGGPLQETQYF
cdr3_nt: TGTGCCAGCAGCTTAGCGAGACTAGCGGGAGGGCCACTCCAAGAGACCCAGTACTTC

v_call: TRBV30
clone_size: .
j_call: TRBJ2-3
d_call: TRBD1
cdr3_aa: CAWRLTGGSDTQYF
cdr3_nt: TGTGCCTGGAGGCTGACAGGGGGCTCAGATACGCAGTATTTT

v_call: TRBV21-1
clone_size: .
j_call: TRBJ2-1
d_call: .
cdr3_aa: CASSKELVVDEQFF
cdr3_nt: TGTGCCAGCAGCAAAGAGTTGGTAGTCGATGAGCAGTTCTTC

v_call: TRBV18
clone_size: .
j_call: TRBJ2-5
d_call: .
cdr3_aa: CASSPLPGGLEETQYF
cdr3_nt: TGTGCCAGCTCACCACTACCCGGGGGGCTCGAAGAGACCCAGTACTTC

v_call: TRBV5-1
clone_size: .
j_call: TRBJ2-5
d_call: TRBD1
cdr3_aa: CASSADRGLSAQYF
cdr3_nt: TGCGCCAGCAGCGCGGACAGGGGGCTATCGGCCCAGTACTTC

v_call: TRBV9
clone_size: .
j_call: TRBJ2-5
d_call: TRBD2
cdr3_aa: CASSVAAGVQETQYF
cdr3_nt: TGTGCCAGCAGCGTAGCCGCGGGAGTCCAAGAGACCCAGTACTTC

v_call: TRBV27
clone_size: .
j_call: TRBJ1-2
d_call: TRBD1
cdr3_aa: CASSSGTDHGYTF
cdr3_nt: TGTGCCAGCAGTTCCGGGACAGATCATGGCTACACCTTC

v_call: TRBV29-1
clone_size: .
j_call: TRBJ2-7
d_call: TRBD2
cdr3_aa: CSVTSGSYEQYF
cdr3_nt: TGCAGCGTTACTAGCGGATCCTACGAGCAGTACTTC

v_call: TRBV10-1
clone_size: .
j_call: TRBJ2-7
d_call: .
cdr3_aa: CASSETGSYEQYF
cdr3_nt: TGCGCCAGCAGTGAGACAGGGTCCTACGAGCAGTACTTC

v_call: TRBV5-4
clone_size: few
j_call: TRBJ2-1
d_call: .
cdr3_aa: CASSLRGTNEQFF
cdr3_nt: TGTGCCAGCAGCTTAAGGGGGACGAATGAGCAGTTCTTC

v_call: TRBV12-3/TRBV12-4
clone_size: .
j_call: TRBJ2-1
d_call: .
cdr3_aa: CAPPSSYNEQFF
cdr3_nt: TGTGCCCCCCCCAGCTCCTACAATGAGCAGTTCTTC

v_call: TRBV11-2
clone_size: .
j_call: TRBJ2-1
d_call: .
cdr3_aa: CASSLDPAAARNEQFF
cdr3_nt: TGTGCCAGCAGCTTAGATCCAGCGGCGGCCAGAAATGAGCAGTTCTTC

v_call: TRBV6-5
clone_size: .
j_call: TRBJ1-1
d_call: TRBD1
cdr3_aa: CASSYSGTALEAFF
cdr3_nt: TGTGCCAGCAGTTACTCGGGGACAGCTTTAGAAGCTTTCTTT

v_call: TRBV5-1
clone_size: .
j_call: TRBJ2-3
d_call: .
cdr3_aa: CASSPTSRHTDTQYF
cdr3_nt: TGCGCCAGCAGCCCTACTAGCAGACACACAGATACGCAGTATTTT

v_call: TRBV12-3/TRBV12-4
clone_size: .
j_call: TRBJ2-5
d_call: .
cdr3_aa: CASSFGGETQYF
cdr3_nt: TGTGCCAGCAGTTTTGGGGGGGAGACCCAGTACTTC

v_call: TRBV7-9
clone_size: .
j_call: TRBJ2-3
d_call: TRBD1
cdr3_aa: CAVLRGPTGEGSDTQYF
cdr3_nt: TGTGCCGTCCTCAGGGGGCCAACAGGGGAAGGGTCAGATACGCAGTATTTT

v_call: TRBV28
clone_size: .
j_call: TRBJ2-7
d_call: .
cdr3_aa: CASSSQPTGRTYEQYF
cdr3_nt: TGTGCCAGCAGTTCCCAACCGACAGGAAGGACCTACGAGCAGTACTTC

v_call: TRBV2
clone_size: .
j_call: TRBJ1-1
d_call: .
cdr3_aa: CASSAESNTEAFF
cdr3_nt: TGTGCCAGCAGTGCCGAGTCTAACACTGAAGCTTTCTTT

v_call: TRBV25-1
clone_size: once
j_call: TRBJ1-1
d_call: .
cdr3_aa: CASRRGYTEAFF
cdr3_nt: TGTGCCAGCAGGAGAGGTTACACTGAAGCTTTCTTT

v_call: TRBV30
clone_size: many
j_call: TRBJ1-3
d_call: .
cdr3_aa: CAWSELGNTIYF
cdr3_nt: TGTGCCTGGAGCGAACTGGGAAACACCATATATTTT

v_call: TRBV28
clone_size: few
j_call: TRBJ1-1
d_call: .
cdr3_aa: CASSLYGPKNTEAFF
cdr3_nt: TGTGCCAGCAGTCTCTATGGGCCGAAGAACACTGAAGCTTTCTTT

v_call: TRBV12-2
clone_size: .
j_call: TRBJ2-3
d_call: .
cdr3_aa: CASRHLAGGLTDTQYF
cdr3_nt: TGTGCAAGTCGCCATCTAGCGGGAGGACTCACAGATACGCAGTATTTT

v_call: TRBV28
clone_size: .
j_call: TRBJ2-7
d_call: TRBD1
cdr3_aa: CASSLTGGSYEQYF
cdr3_nt: TGTGCCAGCAGTTTAACAGGGGGGTCCTACGAGCAGTACTTC

v_call: TRBV18
clone_size: .
j_call: TRBJ1-5
d_call: .
cdr3_aa: CASSPQGGNQPQHF
cdr3_nt: TGTGCCAGCTCACCACAGGGGGGCAATCAGCCCCAGCATTTT

v_call: TRBV11-3
clone_size: .
j_call: TRBJ2-1
d_call: TRBD1
cdr3_aa: CASSRLQGNEQFF
cdr3_nt: TGTGCCAGCAGCCGCCTACAGGGGAATGAGCAGTTCTTC

v_call: TRBV9
clone_size: .
j_call: TRBJ2-3
d_call: .
cdr3_aa: CASSVDPSRNVDTQYF
cdr3_nt: TGTGCCAGCAGCGTAGATCCTAGCCGGAATGTAGATACGCAGTATTTT

v_call: TRBV6-2/TRBV6-3
clone_size: .
j_call: TRBJ2-4
d_call: .
cdr3_aa: CASSYLQKNIQYF
cdr3_nt: TGTGCCAGCAGTTACTTACAGAAAAACATTCAGTACTTC

v_call: TRBV5-5
clone_size: once
j_call: TRBJ1-2
d_call: .
cdr3_aa: CASSGFRFNEDGYTF
cdr3_nt: TGTGCCAGCAGCGGTTTCCGTTTTAACGAGGATGGCTACACCTTC

v_call: TRBV9
clone_size: .
j_call: TRBJ2-1
d_call: TRBD2
cdr3_aa: CASSVELAGDLFF
cdr3_nt: TGTGCCAGCAGCGTAGAACTAGCGGGAGATCTGTTCTTC

v_call: TRBV6-2/TRBV6-3
clone_size: .
j_call: TRBJ2-3
d_call: .
cdr3_aa: CASSYQGIDTQYF
cdr3_nt: TGTGCCAGCAGTTACCAGGGGATAGATACGCAGTATTTT

v_call: TRBV19
clone_size: .
j_call: TRBJ2-1
d_call: .
cdr3_aa: CASSTTGGKAYNEQFF
cdr3_nt: TGTGCCAGTAGTACCACCGGCGGGAAGGCCTACAATGAGCAGTTCTTC

v_call: TRBV28
clone_size: .
j_call: TRBJ1-5
d_call: .
cdr3_aa: CASSLSHRLVSNQPQHF
cdr3_nt: TGTGCCAGCAGTTTAAGTCACAGGCTAGTAAGCAATCAGCCCCAGCATTTT